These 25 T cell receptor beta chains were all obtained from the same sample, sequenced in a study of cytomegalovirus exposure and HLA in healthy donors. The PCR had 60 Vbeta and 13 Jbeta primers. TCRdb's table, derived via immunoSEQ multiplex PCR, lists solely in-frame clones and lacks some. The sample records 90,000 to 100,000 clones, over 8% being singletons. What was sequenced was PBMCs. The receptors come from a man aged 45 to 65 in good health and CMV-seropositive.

The CDR3 region has the DNA TGTGCCAGCAGCTTGGATGGGACACGGCGAGATACGCAGTATTTT. Translated: CASSLDGTRRDTQYF. The chain links TRBV11-2 to TRBJ2-3, with TRBD1 as a possible D gene (6 bases). The CDR3 covers 15 residues. V was cut by 3 bases and J by 5 bases, with 15 bases left in between. From germline, CDR1 is SGHAT and CDR2 FQNNGV.

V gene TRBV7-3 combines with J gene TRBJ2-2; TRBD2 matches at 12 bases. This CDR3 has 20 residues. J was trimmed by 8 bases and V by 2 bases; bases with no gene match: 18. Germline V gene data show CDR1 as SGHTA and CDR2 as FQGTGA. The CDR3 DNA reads TGTGCCAGCAGCTTAGGGGTATCGACTAGCGGGAGACCCGGACCAGGGGAGCTGTTTTTT. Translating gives CASSLGVSTSGRPGPGELFF.

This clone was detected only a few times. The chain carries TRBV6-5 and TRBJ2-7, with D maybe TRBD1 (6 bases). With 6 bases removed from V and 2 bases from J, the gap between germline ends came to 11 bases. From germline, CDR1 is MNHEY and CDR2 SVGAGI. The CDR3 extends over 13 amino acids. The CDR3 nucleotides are TGTGCCAGCAGAGGGGGACAACCCTACGAGCAGTACTTC. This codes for CASRGGQPYEQYF.

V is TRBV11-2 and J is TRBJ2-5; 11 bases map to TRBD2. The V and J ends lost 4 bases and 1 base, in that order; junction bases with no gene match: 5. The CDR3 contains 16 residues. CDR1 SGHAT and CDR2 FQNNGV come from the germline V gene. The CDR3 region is CASSSGGLAAQETQYF. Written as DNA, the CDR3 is TGTGCCAGCAGCTCAGGGGGACTAGCGGCCCAAGAGACCCAGTACTTC.

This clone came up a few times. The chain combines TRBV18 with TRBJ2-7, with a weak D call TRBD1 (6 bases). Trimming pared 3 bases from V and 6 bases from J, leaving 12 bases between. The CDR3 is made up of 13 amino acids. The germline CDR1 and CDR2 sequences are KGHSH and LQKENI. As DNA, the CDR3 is TGTGCCAGCTCACCGGCGGCAGGGGTCGAGCAGTACTTC. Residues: CASSPAAGVEQYF.

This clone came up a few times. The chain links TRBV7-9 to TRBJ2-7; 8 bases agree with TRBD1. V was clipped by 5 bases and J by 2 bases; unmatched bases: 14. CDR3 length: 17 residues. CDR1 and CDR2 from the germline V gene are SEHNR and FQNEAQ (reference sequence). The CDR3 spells CASSAGPGTGGAYEQYF. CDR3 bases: TGTGCCAGCAGCGCAGGTCCCGGGACAGGTGGGGCCTACGAGCAGTACTTC.

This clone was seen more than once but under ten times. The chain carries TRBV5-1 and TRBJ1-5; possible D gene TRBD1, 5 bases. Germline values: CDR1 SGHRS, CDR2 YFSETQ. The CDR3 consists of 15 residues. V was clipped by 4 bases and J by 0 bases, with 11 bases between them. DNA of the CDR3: TGCGCCAGCAGCGTCCGGGGGGATAGCAATCAGCCCCAGCATTTT. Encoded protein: CASSVRGDSNQPQHF.

CDR3 loop: CASSYRVSYEQYF. CDR3 coding DNA: TGTGCCAGCAGTTACAGGGTATCCTACGAGCAGTACTTC. This chain links TRBV7-2 with TRBJ2-7; the D gene is possibly TRBD1 (6 bases). From germline, CDR1 is SGHTA and CDR2 FQGNSA. The CDR3 is 13 residues long. With 6 bases removed from V and 1 base from J, the gap between germline ends came to 10 bases.

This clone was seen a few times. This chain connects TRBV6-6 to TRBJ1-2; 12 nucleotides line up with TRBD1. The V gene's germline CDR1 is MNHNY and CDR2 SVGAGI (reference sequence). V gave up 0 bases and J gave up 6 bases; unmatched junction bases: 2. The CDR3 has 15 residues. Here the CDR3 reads CASSYSGQGADGYTF. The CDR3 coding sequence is TGTGCCAGCAGTTACTCGGGACAGGGGGCGGATGGCTACACCTTC.

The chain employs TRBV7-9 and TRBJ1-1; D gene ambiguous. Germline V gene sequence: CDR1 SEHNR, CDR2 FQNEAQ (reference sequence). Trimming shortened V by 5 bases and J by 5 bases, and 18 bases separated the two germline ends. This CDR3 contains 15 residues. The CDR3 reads CASSANSGRGTEAFF. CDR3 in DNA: TGTGCCAGCAGCGCAAATTCCGGGAGAGGAACTGAAGCTTTCTTT.

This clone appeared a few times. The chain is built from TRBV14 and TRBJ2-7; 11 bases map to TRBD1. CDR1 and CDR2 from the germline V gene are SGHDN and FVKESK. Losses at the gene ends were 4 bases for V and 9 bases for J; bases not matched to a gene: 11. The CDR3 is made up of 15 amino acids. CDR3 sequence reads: CASSPVDRGRSVQYF. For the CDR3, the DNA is TGTGCCAGCAGCCCAGTGGACAGGGGGCGCTCCGTGCAGTACTTC.

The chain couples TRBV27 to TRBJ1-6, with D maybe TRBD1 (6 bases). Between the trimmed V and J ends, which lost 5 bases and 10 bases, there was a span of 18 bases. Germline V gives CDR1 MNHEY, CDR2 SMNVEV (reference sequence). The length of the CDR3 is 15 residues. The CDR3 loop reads CASSMGQGLSSPLHF. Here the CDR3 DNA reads TGTGCCAGCAGTATGGGGCAGGGGTTATCATCACCCCTCCACTTT.

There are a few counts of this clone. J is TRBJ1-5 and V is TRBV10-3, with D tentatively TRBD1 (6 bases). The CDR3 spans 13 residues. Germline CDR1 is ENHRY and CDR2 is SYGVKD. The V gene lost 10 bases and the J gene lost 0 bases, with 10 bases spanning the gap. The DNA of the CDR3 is TGTGCCAGCCGGACAGATAGCAATCAGCCCCAGCATTTT. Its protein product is CASRTDSNQPQHF.

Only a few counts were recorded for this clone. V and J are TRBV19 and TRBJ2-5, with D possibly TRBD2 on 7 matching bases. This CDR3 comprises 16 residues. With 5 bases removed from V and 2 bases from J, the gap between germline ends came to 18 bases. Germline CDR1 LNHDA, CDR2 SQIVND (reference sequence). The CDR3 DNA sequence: TGTGCCAGTAGTCCCGGCTGGGGGGGCCCTCAAGAGACCCAGTACTTC. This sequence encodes CASSPGWGGPQETQYF. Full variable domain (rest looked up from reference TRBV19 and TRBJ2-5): DGGITQSPKYLFRKEGQNVTLSCEQNLNHDAMYWYRQDPGQGLRLIYYSQIVNDFQKGDIAEGYSVSREKKESFPLTVTSAQKNPTAFYLCASSPGWGGPQETQYFGPGTRLLVL.

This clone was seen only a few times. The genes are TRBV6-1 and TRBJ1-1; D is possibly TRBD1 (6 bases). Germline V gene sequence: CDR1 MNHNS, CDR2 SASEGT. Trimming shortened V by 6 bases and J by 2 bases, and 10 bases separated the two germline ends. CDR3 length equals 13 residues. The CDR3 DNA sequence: TGTGCCAGCAGACAGGGTGCTAACACTGAAGCTTTCTTT. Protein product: CASRQGANTEAFF.

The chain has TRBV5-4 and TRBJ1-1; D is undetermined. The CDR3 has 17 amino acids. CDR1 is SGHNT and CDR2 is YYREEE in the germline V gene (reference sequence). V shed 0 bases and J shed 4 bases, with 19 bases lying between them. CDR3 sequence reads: CASSLDTVGGLATEAFF. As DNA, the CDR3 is TGTGCCAGCAGCTTGGACACGGTCGGAGGGCTCGCCACTGAAGCTTTCTTT. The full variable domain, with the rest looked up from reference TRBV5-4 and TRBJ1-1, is ETGVTQSPTHLIKTRGQQVTLRCSSQSGHNTVSWYQQALGQGPQFIFQYYREEENGRGNFPPRFSGLQFPNYSSELNVNALELDDSALYLCASSLDTVGGLATEAFFGQGTRLTVV.

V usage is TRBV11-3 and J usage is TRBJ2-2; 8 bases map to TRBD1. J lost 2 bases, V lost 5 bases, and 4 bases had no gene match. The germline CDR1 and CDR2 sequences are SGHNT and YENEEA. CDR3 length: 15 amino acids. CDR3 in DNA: TGTGCCAGCAGCGTCGGACAGGGAAACACCGGGGAGCTGTTTTTT. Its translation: CASSVGQGNTGELFF.

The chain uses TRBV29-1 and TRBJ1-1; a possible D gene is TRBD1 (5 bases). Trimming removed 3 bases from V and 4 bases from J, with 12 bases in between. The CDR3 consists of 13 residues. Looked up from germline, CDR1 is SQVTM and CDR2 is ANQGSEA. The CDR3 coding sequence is TGCAGCGTTGAGACGCAGGGTGTCACTGAAGCTTTCTTT. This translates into CSVETQGVTEAFF.

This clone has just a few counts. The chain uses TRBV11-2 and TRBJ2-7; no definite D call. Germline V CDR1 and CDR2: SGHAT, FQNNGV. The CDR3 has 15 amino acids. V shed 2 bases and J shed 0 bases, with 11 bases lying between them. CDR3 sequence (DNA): TGTGCCAGCAGCTTAAGTCCAGGCGTCTCCTACGAGCAGTACTTC. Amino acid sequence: CASSLSPGVSYEQYF. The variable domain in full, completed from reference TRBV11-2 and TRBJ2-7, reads EAGVAQSPRYKIIEKRQSVAFWCNPISGHATLYWYQQILGQGPKLLIQFQNNGVVDDSQLPKDRFSAERLKGVDSTLKIQPAKLEDSAVYLCASSLSPGVSYEQYFGPGTRLTVT.

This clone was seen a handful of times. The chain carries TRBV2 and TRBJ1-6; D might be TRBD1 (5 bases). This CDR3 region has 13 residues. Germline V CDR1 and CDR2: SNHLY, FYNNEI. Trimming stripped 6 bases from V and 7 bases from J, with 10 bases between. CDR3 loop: CASRTVLNSPLHF. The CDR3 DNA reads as TGTGCCAGCAGGACAGTACTAAATTCACCCCTCCACTTT.

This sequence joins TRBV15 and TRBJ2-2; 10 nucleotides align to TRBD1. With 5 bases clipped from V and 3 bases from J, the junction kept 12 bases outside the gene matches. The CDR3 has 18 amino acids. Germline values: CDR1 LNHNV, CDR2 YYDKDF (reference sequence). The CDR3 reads CATSASPGGTGDTGELFF. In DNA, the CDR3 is TGTGCCACCAGCGCCTCTCCTGGGGGGACAGGGGACACCGGGGAGCTGTTTTTT.

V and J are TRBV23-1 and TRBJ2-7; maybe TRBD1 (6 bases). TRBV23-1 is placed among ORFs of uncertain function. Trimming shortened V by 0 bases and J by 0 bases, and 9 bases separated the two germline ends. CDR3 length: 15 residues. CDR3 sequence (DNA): TGCGCCAGCAGTCAATCGAGGGGGATCTCCTACGAGCAGTACTTC. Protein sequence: CASSQSRGISYEQYF.

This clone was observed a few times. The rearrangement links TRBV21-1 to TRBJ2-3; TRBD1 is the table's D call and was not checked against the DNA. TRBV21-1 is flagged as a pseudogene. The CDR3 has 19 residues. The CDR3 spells CASSKSGDLSGQFTDTQYF. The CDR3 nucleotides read TGTGCCAGCAGCAAAAGTGGAGACTTGTCGGGACAGTTCACAGATACGCAGTATTTT.

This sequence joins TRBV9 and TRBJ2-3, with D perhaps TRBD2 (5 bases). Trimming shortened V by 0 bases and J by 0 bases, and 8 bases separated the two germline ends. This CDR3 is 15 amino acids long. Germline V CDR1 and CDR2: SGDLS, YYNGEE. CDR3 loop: CASSVVGGSTDTQYF. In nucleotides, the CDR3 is TGTGCCAGCAGCGTAGTAGGAGGAAGCACAGATACGCAGTATTTT.

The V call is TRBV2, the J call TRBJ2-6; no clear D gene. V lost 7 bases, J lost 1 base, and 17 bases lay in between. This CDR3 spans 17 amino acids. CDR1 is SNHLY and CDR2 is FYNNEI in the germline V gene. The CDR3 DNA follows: TGTGCCAGCACCCCCGGAGCAGCTCGATCTGGGGCCAACGTCCTGACTTTC. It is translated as CASTPGAARSGANVLTF.